The 27 T cell receptor beta chains given below trace back to one sample, sequenced in a study of control samples from healthy donors and cancer patients (dated by TCRdb to 2019 to 2021). To prepare the library, the immunoSEQ multiplex PCR assay was applied. Here the immuneACCESS table is served through TCRdb, limited to in-frame sequences with V and J called. Missing clones are a known gap in these copies; in checked studies unresolved V genes cover under half, and the rest lacks a known reason. The sample yields about 120,000 clones; over 75% were counted once. 3.5% to 4% of the sample belongs to the ten largest clones. Sequencing was performed on PBMCs. Receptor source: a woman in her sixties with lung cancer.

This rearrangement joins TRBV7-9 to TRBJ2-2; D unresolved. CDR1 and CDR2 from the germline V gene are SEHNR and FQNEAQ (reference sequence). The CDR3 has 15 amino acids. V lost 6 bases to trimming and J lost 0 bases, with 11 bases between them. The CDR3 DNA follows: TGTGCCAGCAGAGTTTCGAGCGCGAACACCGGGGAGCTGTTTTTT. Its translation is CASRVSSANTGELFF.

This clone appeared once. The gene calls are TRBV18 and TRBJ2-3; TRBD2 aligns across 11 bases. The CDR3 is 17 amino acids. Germline V gene lookup returns CDR1 KGHSH and CDR2 LQKENI. Trimming cost V 1 base and J 4 bases; bases outside gene matches: 7. CDR3 residues: CASSPLGLAGRADTQYF. The CDR3 DNA reads TGTGCCAGCTCACCACTAGGACTAGCGGGTAGAGCAGATACGCAGTATTTT.

The J gene is TRBJ1-5, the V gene TRBV7-9; no clear D. V shed 4 bases and J shed 9 bases, with 16 bases lying between them. This CDR3 has 14 amino acids. Germline CDR1 SEHNR, CDR2 FQNEAQ (reference sequence). CDR3 nucleotide sequence: TGTGCCAGCAGCTCAAGCTACACAGCCCGGCCCCAGCATTTT. It encodes CASSSSYTARPQHF.

V usage is TRBV9 and J usage is TRBJ1-1; 10 bases map to TRBD1. This CDR3 is 16 amino acids long. Trimming removed 4 bases from V and 1 base from J; junction bases left unmatched: 7. Germline CDR1 and CDR2: SGDLS and YYNGEE. The CDR3 is CASSLRGDRGNTEAFF. The CDR3 DNA sequence: TGTGCCAGCAGCCTCAGGGGGGACAGGGGGAACACTGAAGCTTTCTTT.

The V call is TRBV5-1, the J call TRBJ2-1; 8 bases are shared with TRBD1. CDR1 and CDR2 from the germline V gene are SGHRS and YFSETQ. There are 15 residues in the CDR3. After removal of 2 bases from V and 6 bases from J, the junction contained 7 bases not matched to a gene. CDR3 region: CASSFGQGTGNEQFF. Written as DNA, the CDR3 is TGCGCCAGCAGCTTTGGGCAGGGGACAGGCAATGAGCAGTTCTTC.

The chain combines TRBV7-8 with TRBJ1-2, with D hard to call. The CDR3 contains 13 residues. V was cut by 5 bases and J by 2 bases, with 9 bases left in between. The germline gives CDR1 SGHVS, CDR2 FQNEAQ. The CDR3 DNA reads as TGTGCCAGCAGCACCCGAACCAACTATGGCTACACCTTC. This translates into CASSTRTNYGYTF.

The V and J genes are TRBV7-2 and TRBJ2-2, with D possibly TRBD2 on 7 matching bases. CDR3 length: 16 amino acids. Trimming removed 2 bases from V and 1 base from J, with 11 bases in between. Germline loops: CDR1 SGHTA, CDR2 FQGNSA. CDR3 in amino acids: CASSLSGGLNTGELFF. CDR3 bases: TGTGCCAGCAGCTTATCCGGGGGGCTGAACACCGGGGAGCTGTTTTTT.

V gene TRBV7-9 combines with J gene TRBJ2-3, with 10 bases identical to TRBD1. Germline CDR1 SEHNR, CDR2 FQNEAQ (reference sequence). The CDR3 runs to 18 residues. V lost 4 bases to trimming and J lost 2 bases; unmatched junction nucleotides: 12. The CDR3 protein is CASSSGGGTGVFTDTQYF. As DNA, the CDR3 is TGTGCCAGCAGCTCTGGGGGAGGGACAGGGGTTTTCACAGATACGCAGTATTTT.

The genes are TRBV7-2 and TRBJ1-2; D perhaps matches TRBD1 (6 bases). Germline CDR1 and CDR2: SGHTA and FQGNSA. This CDR3 comprises 13 residues. Trimming stripped 5 bases from V and 8 bases from J, with 15 bases between. CDR3 amino acids: CASSPRTEKGYTF. The CDR3 DNA reads TGTGCCAGCAGCCCCCGGACAGAAAAGGGCTACACCTTC.

V gene TRBV10-3 combines with J gene TRBJ1-6; 9 bases agree with TRBD1. The CDR3 runs to 14 residues. The germline gives CDR1 ENHRY, CDR2 SYGVKD. Losses at the gene ends were 7 bases for V and 10 bases for J; bases not matched to a gene: 8. The CDR3 bases are TGTGCCATCACCTCCGGACAGGGGCGGTCACCCCTCCACTTT. Its translation: CAITSGQGRSPLHF.

In this sample, this clone turned up a few times. The chain recombines TRBV2 with TRBJ2-1; a weak D match, TRBD2 (5 bases). V was trimmed by 2 bases and J by 3 bases, leaving 14 bases between them. The CDR3 loop spans 16 amino acids. Germline values: CDR1 SNHLY, CDR2 FYNNEI. CDR3 sequence: CASSEFLARSYNEQFF. CDR3 DNA sequence: TGTGCCAGCAGTGAATTCCTAGCCCGAAGCTACAATGAGCAGTTCTTC. The full variable domain, its missing parts supplied by reference TRBV2 and TRBJ2-1, is EPEVTQTPSHQVTQMGQEVILRCVPISNHLYFYWYRQILGQKVEFLVSFYNNEISEKSEIFDDQFSVERPDGSNFTLKIRSTKLEDSAMYFCASSEFLARSYNEQFFGPGTRLTVL.

This clone was observed a few times. The rearrangement uses TRBV7-2 and TRBJ1-1, with D possibly being TRBD1 (5 bases). Trimming left V 5 bases short and J 4 bases short, with 20 bases between. The CDR3 is made up of 16 amino acids. The germline CDR1 and CDR2 sequences are SGHTA and FQGNSA. CDR3 residues: CASSSPGGGRGTEAFF. CDR3 nucleotide sequence: TGTGCCAGCAGCAGCCCGGGGGGGGGAAGAGGCACTGAAGCTTTCTTT.

This sequence joins TRBV7-9 and TRBJ1-4; 10 bases are shared with TRBD1. V was clipped by 3 bases and J by 8 bases; unmatched bases: 6. The CDR3 length is 15 residues. CDR1 and CDR2 from the germline V gene are SEHNR and FQNEAQ (reference sequence). CDR3 in amino acids: CASSLGGQGREKLFF. CDR3 bases: TGTGCCAGCAGCTTGGGGGGACAGGGGCGAGAAAAACTGTTTTTT.

This clone was counted a single time. The chain joins TRBV6-2 or TRBV6-3 to TRBJ2-4; no clear D gene. Germline lookup yields CDR1 MNHEY and CDR2 SVGEGT. The length of the CDR3 is 14 residues. V was pared by 2 bases and J by 0 bases, with 5 bases between. CDR3 coding DNA: TGTGCCAGCAGTTACGCCATAGCCAAAAACATTCAGTACTTC. It yields the protein CASSYAIAKNIQYF.

The genes are TRBV27 and TRBJ2-7, with D perhaps TRBD2 (5 bases). Germline CDR1 and CDR2: MNHEY and SMNVEV (reference sequence). This CDR3 contains 16 residues. V was trimmed by 2 bases and J by 0 bases, leaving 14 bases between them. The CDR3 spells CASSLDSRLTSYEQYF. DNA of the CDR3: TGTGCCAGCAGTTTAGATTCGAGACTAACCTCCTACGAGCAGTACTTC.

This CDR3 reads CSASPGSTAYEQYF. The CDR3 nucleotides are TGCAGTGCTAGTCCCGGGAGTACGGCGTACGAGCAGTACTTC. The chain employs TRBV20-1 and TRBJ2-7; weak D call: TRBD2 (6 bases). The V end lost 3 bases, the J end lost 4 bases, and 16 bases lay between the germline ends. This CDR3 has 14 amino acids. Germline CDR1 reads DFQATT; CDR2 reads SNEGSKA (reference sequence).

The rearrangement links TRBV18 to TRBJ1-1; D uncertain. The CDR3 is made up of 13 amino acids. Germline CDR1 and CDR2: KGHSH and LQKENI. Trimming took off 7 bases at V and 0 bases at J, with 9 bases between the two ends. CDR3 coding DNA: TGTGCCAGCTTAGCCGATTTGAACACTGAAGCTTTCTTT. Encoded protein: CASLADLNTEAFF.

There are a few counts of this clone. V gene TRBV28 combines with J gene TRBJ1-1; D remains ambiguous. The CDR3 is 12 amino acids. The germline V gene encodes CDR1 MDHEN and CDR2 SYDVKM. The V gene lost 3 bases and the J gene lost 1 base, with 3 bases spanning the gap. CDR3: CASSLKNTEAFF. In DNA form, the CDR3 reads TGTGCCAGCAGTTTGAAGAACACTGAAGCTTTCTTT.

This rearrangement joins TRBV4-1 to TRBJ2-7; no definite D call. Germline-derived CDR1 and CDR2 are MGHRA and YSYEKL. The CDR3 totals 13 residues. V was trimmed by 5 bases and J by 4 bases, leaving 12 bases between them. The CDR3 loop is CASSFGPLYEQYF. The CDR3 DNA reads as TGCGCCAGCAGCTTCGGTCCGCTTTACGAGCAGTACTTC.

The V call is TRBV25-1, the J call TRBJ1-3, with D unclear. The CDR3 consists of 16 residues. Between the trimmed V and J ends, which lost 4 bases and 0 bases, there was a span of 13 bases. CDR1 and CDR2 (germline): MGHDK, SYGVNS. In DNA form, the CDR3 reads TGTGCCAGCAGTGTACCCGGACTAGGCTCTGGAAACACCATATATTTT. Amino acid sequence: CASSVPGLGSGNTIYF.

The V gene is TRBV30, the J gene TRBJ1-5; no clear D. Trimming took 1 base from V and 0 from J, leaving 13 bases between them. The CDR3 is 16 amino acids. Germline loops: CDR1 GTSNPN, CDR2 SVGIG (reference sequence). The CDR3 DNA is TGTGCCTGGAGTGCCATATCAGGAGTTAGCAATCAGCCCCAGCATTTT. Its translation is CAWSAISGVSNQPQHF.

V is TRBV5-4 and J is TRBJ1-1; D not certain. Germline V gives CDR1 SGHNT, CDR2 YYREEE (reference sequence). The CDR3 is 14 residues long. Trimming removed 0 bases at V and 2 bases at J, with 8 bases between. CDR3 loop: CASSLGEGNTEAFF. As DNA, the CDR3 is TGTGCCAGCAGCTTGGGGGAGGGAAACACTGAAGCTTTCTTT.

This sequence joins TRBV7-3 and TRBJ2-1; a possible D gene is TRBD2 (5 bases). The germline V and J ends were trimmed by 2 bases and 0 bases, with 11 bases remaining between them. The CDR3 runs to 16 residues. Germline V gene lookup returns CDR1 SGHTA and CDR2 FQGTGA. The CDR3 region is CASSLGPGISYNEQFF. The CDR3 DNA follows: TGTGCCAGCAGCTTAGGGCCCGGGATCTCCTACAATGAGCAGTTCTTC. Looking up the rest from reference TRBV7-3 and TRBJ2-1 gives the full variable domain: GAGVSQTPSNKVTEKGKYVELRCDPISGHTALYWYRQSLGQGPEFLIYFQGTGAADDSGLPNDRFFAVRPEGSVSTLKIQRTERGDSAVYLCASSLGPGISYNEQFFGPGTRLTVL.

The chain has TRBV7-3 and TRBJ1-1; D perhaps matches TRBD1 (5 bases). V shed 5 bases and J shed 5 bases, with 12 bases lying between them. This CDR3 has 13 residues. Germline V CDR1 and CDR2: SGHTA, FQGTGA. CDR3 DNA sequence: TGTGCCAGCAGCATCCTGGGGGGGACTGAAGCTTTCTTT. This gives the protein CASSILGGTEAFF.

The chain has TRBV6-1 and TRBJ1-4; 7 bases agree with TRBD1. Trimming removed 3 bases from V and 2 bases from J; junction bases left unmatched: 0. CDR1 and CDR2 from the germline V gene are MNHNS and SASEGT. The CDR3 consists of 14 residues. The CDR3 DNA sequence: TGTGCCAGCAGTGAGGGACAGACTAATGAAAAACTGTTTTTT. It translates to CASSEGQTNEKLFF.

The CDR3, as DNA: TGTGCCAGCCTGACGACGGGGGGGAGGGCAGATACGCAGTATTTT. It codes for CASLTTGGRADTQYF. The V call is TRBV7-9, the J call TRBJ2-3; 8 bases are a match to TRBD2. Trimming removed 8 bases from V and 4 bases from J; junction bases left unmatched: 11. The V gene's germline CDR1 is SEHNR and CDR2 FQNEAQ (reference sequence). CDR3 size: 15 residues.

This CDR3 is CASSQFSSGTSVYEQYF. The DNA for the CDR3 is TGCGCCAGCAGCCAATTCTCCTCTGGGACTAGCGTATACGAGCAGTACTTC. The V gene is TRBV4-1, the J gene TRBJ2-7; 10 positions agree with TRBD2. V lost 2 bases, J lost 4 bases, and 11 bases stayed unmatched. In germline, CDR1 is MGHRA, CDR2 YSYEKL. The CDR3 runs to 17 residues.